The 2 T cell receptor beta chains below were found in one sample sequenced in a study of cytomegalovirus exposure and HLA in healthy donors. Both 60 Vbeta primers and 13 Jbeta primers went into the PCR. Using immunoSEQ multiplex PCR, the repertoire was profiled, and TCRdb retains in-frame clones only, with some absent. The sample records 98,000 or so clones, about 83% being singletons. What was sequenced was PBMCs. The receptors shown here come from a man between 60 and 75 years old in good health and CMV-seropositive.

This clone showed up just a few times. The CDR3: CASSVDRGYGYTF. CDR3 in DNA: TGTGCCAGCAGTGTGGACAGGGGTTATGGCTACACCTTC. The chain recombines TRBV7-3 with TRBJ1-2, with 9 nucleotides matching TRBD1. The CDR3 is made up of 13 amino acids. Losses at the gene ends were 6 bases for V and 5 bases for J; bases not matched to a gene: 4. Germline CDR1 reads SGHTA; CDR2 reads FQGTGA.

CDR3 sequence: CASRDPGQGPYEQYF. In nucleotides, the CDR3 is TGTGCCAGCCGCGATCCGGGACAGGGGCCGTACGAGCAGTACTTC. V is TRBV19 and J is TRBJ2-7; 10 bases match TRBD1. After removal of 9 bases from V and 4 bases from J, the junction contained 12 bases not matched to a gene. Looked up from germline, CDR1 is LNHDA and CDR2 is SQIVND (reference sequence). The CDR3 sequence is 15 residues long.